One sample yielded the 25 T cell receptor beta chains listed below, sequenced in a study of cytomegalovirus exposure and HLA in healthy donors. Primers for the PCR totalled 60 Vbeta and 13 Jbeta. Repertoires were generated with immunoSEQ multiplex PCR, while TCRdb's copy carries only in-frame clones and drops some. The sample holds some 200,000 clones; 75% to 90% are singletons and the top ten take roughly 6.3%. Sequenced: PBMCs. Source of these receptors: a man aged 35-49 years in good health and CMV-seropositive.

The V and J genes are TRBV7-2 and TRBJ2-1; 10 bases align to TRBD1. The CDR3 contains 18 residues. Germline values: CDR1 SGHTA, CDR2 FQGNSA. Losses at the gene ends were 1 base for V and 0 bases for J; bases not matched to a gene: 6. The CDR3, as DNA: TGTGCCAGCAGCTTAGTCCCGACAGGGGGCTCCTCCTACAATGAGCAGTTCTTC. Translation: CASSLVPTGGSSYNEQFF.

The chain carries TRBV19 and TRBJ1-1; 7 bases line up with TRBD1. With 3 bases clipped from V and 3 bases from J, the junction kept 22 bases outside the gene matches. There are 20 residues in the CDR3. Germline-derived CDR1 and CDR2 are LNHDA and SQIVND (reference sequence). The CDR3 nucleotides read TGTGCCAGTAGTATGACAGGGATCGGCGGCAGTGGGGGATACTACACTGAAGCTTTCTTT. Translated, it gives CASSMTGIGGSGGYYTEAFF. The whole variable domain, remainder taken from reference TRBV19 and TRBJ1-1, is DGGITQSPKYLFRKEGQNVTLSCEQNLNHDAMYWYRQDPGQGLRLIYYSQIVNDFQKGDIAEGYSVSREKKESFPLTVTSAQKNPTAFYLCASSMTGIGGSGGYYTEAFFGQGTRLTVV.

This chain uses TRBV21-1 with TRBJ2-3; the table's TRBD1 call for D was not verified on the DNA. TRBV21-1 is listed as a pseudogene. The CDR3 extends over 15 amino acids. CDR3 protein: CASSKGLRNTDTQYF. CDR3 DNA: TGTGCCAGCAGCAAAGGTCTCAGAAACACAGATACGCAGTATTTT.

The CDR3 loop is CASSLSWGRNTEAFF. For the CDR3, the DNA is TGTGCCAGCAGTTTAAGTTGGGGGCGGAACACTGAAGCTTTCTTT. V and J are TRBV27 and TRBJ1-1; D possibly corresponds to TRBD1 (6 bases). Trimming shortened V by 2 bases and J by 1 base, and 11 bases separated the two germline ends. Germline lookup yields CDR1 MNHEY and CDR2 SMNVEV (reference sequence). The CDR3 runs 15 residues.

The CDR3 spells CASSFTSFARETQYF. The CDR3 DNA follows: TGTGCCAGCAGTTTCACTAGCTTCGCGAGGGAGACCCAGTACTTC. The J gene is TRBJ2-5, the V gene TRBV27; perhaps TRBD2 as D (6 bases). The CDR3 runs to 15 residues. V was trimmed by 3 bases and J by 5 bases, leaving 16 bases between them. In germline, CDR1 is MNHEY, CDR2 SMNVEV (reference sequence).

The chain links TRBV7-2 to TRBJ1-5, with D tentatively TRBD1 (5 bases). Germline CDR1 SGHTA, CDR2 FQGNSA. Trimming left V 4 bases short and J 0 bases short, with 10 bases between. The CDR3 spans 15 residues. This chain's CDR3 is CASSSDRYSNQPQHF. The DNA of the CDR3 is TGTGCCAGCAGCTCCGACAGATATAGCAATCAGCCCCAGCATTTT.

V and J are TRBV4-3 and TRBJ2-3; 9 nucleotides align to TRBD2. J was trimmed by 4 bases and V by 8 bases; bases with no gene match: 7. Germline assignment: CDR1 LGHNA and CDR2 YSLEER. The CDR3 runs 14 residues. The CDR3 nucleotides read TGCGCCAGCGCGGGGGGGGCCGCATCAGATACGCAGTATTTT. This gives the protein CASAGGAASDTQYF.

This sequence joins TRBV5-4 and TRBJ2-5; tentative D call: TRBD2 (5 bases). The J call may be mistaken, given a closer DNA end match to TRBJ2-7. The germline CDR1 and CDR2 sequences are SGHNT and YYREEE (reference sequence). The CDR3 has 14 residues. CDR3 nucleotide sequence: TGTGCCAGCAGCTTGGTCTCGGGATCGTACGAGCAGTACTTC. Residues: CASSLVSGSYEQYF.

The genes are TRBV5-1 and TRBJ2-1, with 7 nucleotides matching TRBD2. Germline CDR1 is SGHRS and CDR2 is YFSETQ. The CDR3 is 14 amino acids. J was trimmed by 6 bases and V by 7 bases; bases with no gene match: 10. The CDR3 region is CASRRLASVNEQFF. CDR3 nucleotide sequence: TGCGCCAGCCGCCGACTAGCATCTGTCAATGAGCAGTTCTTC.

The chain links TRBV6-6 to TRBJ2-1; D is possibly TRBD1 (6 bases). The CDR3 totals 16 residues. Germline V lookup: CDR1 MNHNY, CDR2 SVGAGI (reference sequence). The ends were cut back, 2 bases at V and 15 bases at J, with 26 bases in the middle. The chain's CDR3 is CASSYDSGAITSGLFF. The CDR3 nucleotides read TGTGCCAGCAGTTACGATTCAGGGGCGATCACCTCCGGACTGTTCTTC.

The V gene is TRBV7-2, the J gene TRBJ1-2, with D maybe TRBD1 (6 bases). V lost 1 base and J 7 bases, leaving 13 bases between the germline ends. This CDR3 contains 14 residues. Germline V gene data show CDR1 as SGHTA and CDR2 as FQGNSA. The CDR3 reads CASSLVDTRGGYTF. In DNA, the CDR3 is TGTGCCAGCAGCTTAGTGGACACCAGGGGTGGCTACACCTTC.

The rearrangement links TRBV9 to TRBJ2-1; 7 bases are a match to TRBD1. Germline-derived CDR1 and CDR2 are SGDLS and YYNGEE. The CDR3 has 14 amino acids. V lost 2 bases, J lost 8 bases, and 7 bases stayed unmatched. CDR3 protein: CASSVGTVSDEQFF. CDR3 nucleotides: TGTGCCAGCAGCGTCGGGACAGTCTCCGATGAGCAGTTCTTC.

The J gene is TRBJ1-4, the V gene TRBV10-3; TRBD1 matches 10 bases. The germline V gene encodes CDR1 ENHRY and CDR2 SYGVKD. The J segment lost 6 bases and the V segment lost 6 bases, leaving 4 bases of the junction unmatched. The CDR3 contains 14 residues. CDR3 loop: CAISSGTGDEKLFF. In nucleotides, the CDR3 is TGTGCCATCAGCTCCGGGACAGGGGATGAAAAACTGTTTTTT.

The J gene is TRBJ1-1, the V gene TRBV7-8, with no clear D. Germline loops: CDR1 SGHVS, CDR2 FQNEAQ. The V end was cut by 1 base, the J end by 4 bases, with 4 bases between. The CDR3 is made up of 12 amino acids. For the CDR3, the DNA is TGTGCCAGCAGCTTAGGGAGCACTGAAGCTTTCTTT. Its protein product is CASSLGSTEAFF.

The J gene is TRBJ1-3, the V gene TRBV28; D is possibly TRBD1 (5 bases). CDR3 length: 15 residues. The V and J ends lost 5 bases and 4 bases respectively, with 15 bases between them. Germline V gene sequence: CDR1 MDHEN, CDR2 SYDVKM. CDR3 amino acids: CASSPGTLKGNTIYF. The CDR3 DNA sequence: TGTGCCAGCAGTCCCGGGACTCTAAAGGGAAACACCATATATTTT.

CDR3 protein: CASRITGGSGNTIYF. DNA for the CDR3: TGTGCCAGCAGAATTACCGGGGGATCCGGAAACACCATATATTTT. The chain is built from TRBV6-5 and TRBJ1-3, with D possibly being TRBD1 (5 bases). The CDR3 is made up of 15 amino acids. Germline V CDR1 and CDR2: MNHEY, SVGAGI. V gave up 6 bases and J gave up 4 bases, with 16 bases separating them.

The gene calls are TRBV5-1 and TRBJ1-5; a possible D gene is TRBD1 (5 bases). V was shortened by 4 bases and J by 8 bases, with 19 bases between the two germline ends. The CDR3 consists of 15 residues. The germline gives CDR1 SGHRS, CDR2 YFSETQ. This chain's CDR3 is CASSVGTSPFEPQHF. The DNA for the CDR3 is TGCGCCAGCAGCGTTGGGACTTCCCCCTTCGAGCCCCAGCATTTT.

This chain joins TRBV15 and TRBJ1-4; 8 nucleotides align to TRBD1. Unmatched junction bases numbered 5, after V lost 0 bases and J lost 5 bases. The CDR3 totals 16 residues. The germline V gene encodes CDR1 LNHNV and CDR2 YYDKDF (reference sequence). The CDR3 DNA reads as TGTGCCACCAGCAGAGACCGGACAGGGCTAAATGAAAAACTGTTTTTT. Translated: CATSRDRTGLNEKLFF.

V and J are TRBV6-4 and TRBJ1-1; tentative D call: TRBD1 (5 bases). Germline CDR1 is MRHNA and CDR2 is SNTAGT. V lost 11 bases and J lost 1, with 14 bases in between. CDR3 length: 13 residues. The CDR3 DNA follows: TGTGCCGGAGGGGAACAGAGGAACACTGAAGCTTTCTTT. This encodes CAGGEQRNTEAFF.

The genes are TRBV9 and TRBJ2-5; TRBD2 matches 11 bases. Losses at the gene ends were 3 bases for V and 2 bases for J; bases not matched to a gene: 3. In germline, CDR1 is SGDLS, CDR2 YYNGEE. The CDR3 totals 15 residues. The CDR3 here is CASSELAGAQETQYF. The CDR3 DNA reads TGTGCCAGCAGCGAACTAGCGGGGGCTCAAGAGACCCAGTACTTC.

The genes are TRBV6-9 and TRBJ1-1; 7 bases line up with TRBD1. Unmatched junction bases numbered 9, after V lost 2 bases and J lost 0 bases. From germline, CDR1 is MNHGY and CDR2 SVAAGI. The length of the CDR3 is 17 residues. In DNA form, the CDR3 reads TGTGCCAGCAGTTATAATAGGCACAGGGGCATGAACACTGAAGCTTTCTTT. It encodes CASSYNRHRGMNTEAFF.

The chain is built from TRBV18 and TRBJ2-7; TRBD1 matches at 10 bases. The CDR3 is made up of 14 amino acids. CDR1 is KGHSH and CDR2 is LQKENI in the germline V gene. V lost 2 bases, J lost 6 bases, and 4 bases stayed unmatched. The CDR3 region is CASSPGTGEGEQYF. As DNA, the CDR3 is TGTGCCAGCTCACCAGGGACAGGGGAGGGCGAGCAGTACTTC.

The CDR3, as DNA: TGCGCCAGCAGCTTGGGACAGGACCAGCCCCAGCATTTT. Translating gives CASSLGQDQPQHF. The V call is TRBV5-1, the J call TRBJ1-5; D might be TRBD1 (6 bases). The germline gives CDR1 SGHRS, CDR2 YFSETQ. The CDR3 runs to 13 residues. V was trimmed by 0 bases and J by 7 bases, leaving 8 bases between them. Full variable domain (missing parts from reference TRBV5-1 and TRBJ1-5): KAGVTQTPRYLIKTRGQQVTLSCSPISGHRSVSWYQQTPGQGLQFLFEYFSETQRNKGNFPGRFSGRQFSNSRSEMNVSTLELGDSALYLCASSLGQDQPQHFGDGTRLSIL.

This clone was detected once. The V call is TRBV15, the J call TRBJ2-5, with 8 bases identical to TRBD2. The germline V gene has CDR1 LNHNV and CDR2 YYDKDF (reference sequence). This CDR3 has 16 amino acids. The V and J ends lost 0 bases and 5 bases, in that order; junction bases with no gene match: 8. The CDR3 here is CATSRDKRGGPETQYF. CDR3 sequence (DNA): TGTGCCACCAGCAGAGATAAACGGGGGGGCCCGGAGACCCAGTACTTC.

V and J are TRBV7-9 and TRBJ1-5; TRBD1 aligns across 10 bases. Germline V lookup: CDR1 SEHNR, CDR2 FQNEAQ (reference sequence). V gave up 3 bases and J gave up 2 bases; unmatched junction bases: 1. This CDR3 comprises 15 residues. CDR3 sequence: CASSFGQGGNQPQHF. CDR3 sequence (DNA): TGTGCCAGCAGCTTCGGACAGGGGGGCAATCAGCCCCAGCATTTT.